One and the same sample provided the 6 T cell receptor beta chains below, sequenced in a study of shared clonotypes between healthy human individuals. Sequenced by immunoSEQ multiplex PCR; TCRdb stores in-frame clones only, minus some. The table has about 180,000 clones, approximately 92% seen once. Source material: naive CD4+ T cells sorted from blood. Subset indicated: CD45RA+ positively selected. Receptors originate from a woman younger than 45 in good health.

This clone was seen only once. CDR3 sequence: CASKGRGYQETQYF. As DNA, the CDR3 is TGCGCCAGCAAGGGGCGGGGATACCAAGAGACCCAGTACTTC. The chain uses TRBV5-1 and TRBJ2-5, with a weak D call TRBD2 (6 bases). The V end was cut by 6 bases, the J end by 0 bases, with 12 bases between. From germline, CDR1 is SGHRS and CDR2 YFSETQ. This CDR3 comprises 14 residues.

CDR3 protein: CASSGGNGYEQYF. In DNA form, the CDR3 reads TGTGCCAGCAGCGGAGGGAATGGGTACGAGCAGTACTTC. The V and J genes are TRBV9 and TRBJ2-7; a possible D gene is TRBD2 (5 bases). This CDR3 is 13 amino acids long. Germline V gene sequence: CDR1 SGDLS, CDR2 YYNGEE. Trimming shortened V by 3 bases and J by 4 bases, and 11 bases separated the two germline ends.

This clone has only one observation. The chain couples TRBV18 to TRBJ1-2; possibly TRBD1 for D (6 bases). Between the trimmed V and J ends, which lost 3 bases and 6 bases, there was a span of 17 bases. Germline V gene data show CDR1 as KGHSH and CDR2 as LQKENI. The CDR3 is 15 amino acids. CDR3 sequence (DNA): TGTGCCAGCTCACCCGAGACAGGAAAGGGGGATGGCTACACCTTC. Protein: CASSPETGKGDGYTF.

This clone was seen just once. The V and J genes are TRBV11-2 and TRBJ1-2; D gene unclear. Trimming removed 5 bases at V and 0 bases at J, with 16 bases between. This CDR3 spans 16 amino acids. CDR1 is SGHAT and CDR2 is FQNNGV in the germline V gene. This CDR3 reads CASSPPLGSANYGYTF. The DNA for the CDR3 is TGTGCCAGCAGCCCACCGCTTGGCAGCGCTAACTATGGCTACACCTTC.

The rearrangement joins TRBV27 to TRBJ1-3; the D gene is possibly TRBD1 (5 bases). CDR1 and CDR2 from the germline V gene are MNHEY and SMNVEV (reference sequence). The CDR3 is made up of 14 amino acids. V was trimmed by 3 bases and J by 1 base, leaving 7 bases between them. The CDR3 here is CASSFGASGNTIYF. DNA for the CDR3: TGTGCCAGCAGTTTCGGGGCATCTGGAAACACCATATATTTT.

This clone was detected only once. The chain is built from TRBV2 and TRBJ1-2, with 10 bases lining up with TRBD1. This CDR3 has 12 amino acids. CDR1 is SNHLY and CDR2 is FYNNEI in the germline V gene. V shed 9 bases and J 6 bases; nucleotides not matched to a gene: 4. The CDR3 protein is CASRQGANGYTF. CDR3 nucleotide sequence: TGTGCCAGTCGACAGGGGGCCAATGGCTACACCTTC.